Detailed here is one TCR beta chain. The sample belongs to a study of PD-L1 blockade in urothelial cancer. Study overall: Bladder-origin urothelial cancer in males covered about 90% of the roughly 30 patients.

The diagnosis in patients was locally advanced or metastatic urothelial carcinoma. Here immunoSEQ multiplex PCR was the method, and the copy in TCRdb shows in-frame clones only, minus some. The table has about 42,000 clones, 81% seen once. Trimming removed 7 bases at V and 8 bases at J, with 16 bases between. CDR1 and CDR2 (germline): SQVTM, ANQGSEA. The CDR3 is 12 residues long. The V call is TRBV29-1, the J call TRBJ2-3; possible D gene TRBD2, 5 bases. The receptor's source is a man between 65 and 85 years old with urothelial cancer. Sample: PBMCs, taken around atezolizumab (anti-PD-L1) treatment. The CDR3: CSAPLIRGTQYF. The CDR3 coding sequence is TGCAGCGCTCCCCTGATACGGGGTACGCAGTATTTT.